A single sample is the source of the 8 T cell receptor beta chains below, sequenced in a study of T cell responses to AZD1222 COVID-19 vaccine. Clones were sequenced by immunoSEQ multiplex PCR, and TCRdb holds only the in-frame ones, with some missing. Of fewer than 110,000 clones in the sample, more than 75% were seen once. The starting material was peripheral blood, obtained on day 0 of AZD1222 vaccination. The receptors stem from an adult in good health.

V is TRBV10-2 and J is TRBJ2-7; TRBD2 agrees at 8 bases. Per germline, CDR1 WSHSY and CDR2 SAAADI. The CDR3 has 15 residues. V gave up 7 bases and J gave up 5 bases; unmatched junction bases: 13. The CDR3 DNA sequence: TGCGCCAGCATGCTTGCCGGGGGGGCTAGCCACGAGCAGTACTTC. It encodes CASMLAGGASHEQYF.

The chain joins TRBV5-1 to TRBJ1-6; D uncertain. Germline V gene data show CDR1 as SGHRS and CDR2 as YFSETQ. The CDR3 is made up of 17 amino acids. V lost 4 bases, J lost 1 base, and 15 bases lay in between. The CDR3 sequence is CASSPVWVGSYNSPLHF. The DNA for the CDR3 is TGCGCCAGCAGCCCGGTCTGGGTAGGGTCCTATAATTCACCCCTCCACTTT.

The rearrangement links TRBV4-2 to TRBJ2-7; D not certain. CDR3 size: 14 residues. Between the trimmed V and J ends, which lost 5 bases and 6 bases, there was a span of 17 bases. Germline CDR1 reads LGHNA; CDR2 reads YNFKEQ. CDR3 nucleotides: TGTGCCAGCAGCATAGAGGCACTCCTTGGCGAGCAGTACTTC. Protein: CASSIEALLGEQYF.

J is TRBJ1-2 and V is TRBV10-3; 7 nucleotides agree with TRBD1. V lost 6 bases to trimming and J lost 4 bases; unmatched junction nucleotides: 5. Germline V gene sequence: CDR1 ENHRY, CDR2 SYGVKD. The CDR3 loop spans 13 amino acids. The CDR3 coding sequence is TGTGCCATCAGGGGGGGACAGTCCTATGGCTACACCTTC. Its translation is CAIRGGQSYGYTF.

This sequence joins TRBV7-2 and TRBJ2-1; 7 nucleotides line up with TRBD2. CDR1 and CDR2 (germline): SGHTA, FQGNSA. Trimming cost V 10 bases and J 0 bases; bases outside gene matches: 9. There are 15 residues in the CDR3. The CDR3 is CATKPRGSSYNEQFF. The CDR3 DNA follows: TGTGCCACCAAGCCGCGGGGGAGCTCCTACAATGAGCAGTTCTTC. The complete variable domain, with remaining parts taken from reference TRBV7-2 and TRBJ2-1, reads GAGVSQSPSNKVTEKGKDVELRCDPISGHTALYWYRQSLGQGLEFLIYFQGNSAPDKSGLPSDRFSAERTGGSVSTLTIQRTQQEDSAVYLCATKPRGSSYNEQFFGPGTRLTVL.

The chain carries TRBV23-1 and TRBJ2-2, with a possible D match to TRBD1 (6 bases). TRBV23-1 is marked as an open reading frame, function uncertain. V lost 0 bases to trimming and J lost 3 bases, with 20 bases between them. The CDR3 spans 19 residues. This chain's CDR3 is CASSQSVDAGEQDTGELFF. The CDR3 DNA sequence: TGCGCCAGCAGTCAATCGGTCGATGCAGGGGAGCAGGACACCGGGGAGCTGTTTTTT.

The chain's CDR3 is CASSTLWTGGENYGYTF. The CDR3 DNA sequence: TGTGCCAGTAGTACCCTCTGGACAGGGGGCGAAAACTATGGCTACACCTTC. The chain recombines TRBV19 with TRBJ1-2; 11 nucleotides align to TRBD1. V lost 4 bases and J lost 2; bases outside the gene matches: 9. Germline V gene data show CDR1 as LNHDA and CDR2 as SQIVND (reference sequence). This CDR3 has 17 amino acids.

This chain uses TRBV28 with TRBJ1-5; 8 nucleotides agree with TRBD1. Germline loops: CDR1 MDHEN, CDR2 SYDVKM. Trimming took 2 bases from V and 5 from J; bases not matched to a gene: 8. There are 16 residues in the CDR3. This CDR3 reads CASSLGIDRGDQPQHF. The CDR3 nucleotides read TGTGCCAGCAGTTTAGGGATAGACAGGGGAGATCAGCCCCAGCATTTT.